This T cell receptor (beta chain) is from a study of brain metastases from non-small cell lung cancer. The V end was cut by 8 bases, the J end by 0 bases, with 11 bases between. The CDR3 contains 13 residues. Germline V CDR1 and CDR2: MDHEN, SYDVKM. Clones were read by immunoSEQ multiplex PCR, and TCRdb kept only the in-frame ones, dropping some. The sample contains approximately 1,500 clones, roughly 76% of which appear only once. What was sequenced was tumor-adjacent normal tissue. The TCR was taken from a donor at least 40 years old with non-small cell lung cancer. The V gene is TRBV28, the J gene TRBJ2-7; possible D gene TRBD1, 5 bases. CDR3 in DNA: TGTGCCAGCGGCCTAAGGGGCTCCTACGAGCAGTACTTC. As protein: CASGLRGSYEQYF.